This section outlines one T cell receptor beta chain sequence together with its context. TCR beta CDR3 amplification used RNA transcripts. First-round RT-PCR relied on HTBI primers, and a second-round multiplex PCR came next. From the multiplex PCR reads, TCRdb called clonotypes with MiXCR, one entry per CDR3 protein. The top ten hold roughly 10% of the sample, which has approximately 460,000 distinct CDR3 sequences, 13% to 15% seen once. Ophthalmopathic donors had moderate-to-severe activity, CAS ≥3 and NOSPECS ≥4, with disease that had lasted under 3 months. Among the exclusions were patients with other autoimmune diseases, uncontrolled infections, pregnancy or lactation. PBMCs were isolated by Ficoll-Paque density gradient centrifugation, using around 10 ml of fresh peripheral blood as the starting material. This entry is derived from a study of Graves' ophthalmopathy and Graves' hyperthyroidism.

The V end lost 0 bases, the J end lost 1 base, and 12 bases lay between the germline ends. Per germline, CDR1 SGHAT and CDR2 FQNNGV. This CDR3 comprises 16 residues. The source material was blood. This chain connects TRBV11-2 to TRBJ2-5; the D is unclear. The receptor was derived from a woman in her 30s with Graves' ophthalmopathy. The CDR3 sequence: CASSLDRAAGQETQYF. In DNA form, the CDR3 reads TGTGCCAGCAGCTTAGATCGGGCCGCCGGCCAAGAGACCCAGTACTTC. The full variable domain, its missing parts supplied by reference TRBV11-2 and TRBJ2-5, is EAGVAQSPRYKIIEKRQSVAFWCNPISGHATLYWYQQILGQGPKLLIQFQNNGVVDDSQLPKDRFSAERLKGVDSTLKIQPAKLEDSAVYLCASSLDRAAGQETQYFGPGTRLLVL.